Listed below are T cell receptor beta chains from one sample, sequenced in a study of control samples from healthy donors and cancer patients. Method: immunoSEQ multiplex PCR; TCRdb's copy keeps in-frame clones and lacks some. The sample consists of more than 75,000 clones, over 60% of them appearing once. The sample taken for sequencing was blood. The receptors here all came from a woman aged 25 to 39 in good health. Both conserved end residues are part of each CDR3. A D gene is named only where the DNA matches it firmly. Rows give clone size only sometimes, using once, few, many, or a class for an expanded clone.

DNA: TGTGCCTGGAGTGTTGGTAGCGGGGGTCGCACAGATACGCAGTATTTT; CDR3: CAWSVGSGGRTDTQYF; D: TRBD2; size: -; J: TRBJ2-3; V: TRBV30
DNA: TGTGCCAGCAGCCAGGACCCTGGCACCTCCGAGCAGTACTTC; CDR3: CASSQDPGTSEQYF; D: -; size: -; J: TRBJ2-7; V: TRBV14
DNA: TGTGCCAGCAGCCGGGACAGGGGCGGTGGCTACACCTTC; CDR3: CASSRDRGGGYTF; D: TRBD1; size: -; J: TRBJ1-2; V: TRBV5-6
DNA: TGTGCCAGCAGTCCGCGGACAGGGACTGAAGCTTTCTTT; CDR3: CASSPRTGTEAFF; D: TRBD1; size: once; J: TRBJ1-1; V: TRBV27
DNA: TGCGCCAGCAGCCAAGAGGTGGACAGGGTCTGGGATGGCTACACCTTC; CDR3: CASSQEVDRVWDGYTF; D: TRBD1; size: -; J: TRBJ1-2; V: TRBV4-3
DNA: TGTGCCACGGAGGCGGGGGGTCCCAATGAGCAGTTCTTC; CDR3: CATEAGGPNEQFF; D: TRBD2; size: -; J: TRBJ2-1; V: TRBV2
DNA: TGTGCCAGCAGACATACAGGGGGTGATAATCAGCCCCAGCATTTT; CDR3: CASRHTGGDNQPQHF; D: TRBD1; size: -; J: TRBJ1-5; V: TRBV28
DNA: TGTGCCAGCTCACCACCTTCGTTGGGGGAACTGTTTTTT; CDR3: CASSPPSLGELFF; D: -; size: -; J: TRBJ1-4; V: TRBV18
DNA: TGCAGCGTTGAAGGGGTGGGCACAGATACGCAGTATTTT; CDR3: CSVEGVGTDTQYF; D: -; size: -; J: TRBJ2-3; V: TRBV29-1
DNA: TGCGCCAGCAGCTTGGGGTCAGGGCTAGCCTATGGCTACACCTTC; CDR3: CASSLGSGLAYGYTF; D: -; size: -; J: TRBJ1-2; V: TRBV5-1
DNA: TGTGCCAGCCACCGGGCTGGAGTCACTGAAGCTTTCTTT; CDR3: CASHRAGVTEAFF; D: -; size: -; J: TRBJ1-1; V: TRBV6-6
DNA: TGTGCCAGCTCACCACCAGGGACAGACTATGGCTACACCTTC; CDR3: CASSPPGTDYGYTF; D: TRBD1; size: -; J: TRBJ1-2; V: TRBV18
DNA: TGTGCCAGCAGCCGCAGTCTAGCGGGGGCCTACACAGATACGCAGTATTTT; CDR3: CASSRSLAGAYTDTQYF; D: TRBD2; size: -; J: TRBJ2-3; V: TRBV7-6
DNA: TGTGCCAGCAGCGGACCGGGACTGAGCACAGATACGCAGTATTTT; CDR3: CASSGPGLSTDTQYF; D: -; size: -; J: TRBJ2-3; V: TRBV7-9
DNA: TGTGCCTGGAGTGTGCCCCATCTACAGACAGGTAGCTCCTACGAGCAGTACTTC; CDR3: CAWSVPHLQTGSSYEQYF; D: -; size: once; J: TRBJ2-7; V: TRBV30
DNA: TGTGCCAGCAGCTTGGCGGGGGGGGCCGGGGAGCTGTTTTTT; CDR3: CASSLAGGAGELFF; D: TRBD2; size: -; J: TRBJ2-2; V: TRBV5-4
DNA: TGTGCCAGCAGCGTAGACGTGGGGACCAATGAGCAGTTCTTC; CDR3: CASSVDVGTNEQFF; D: -; size: -; J: TRBJ2-1; V: TRBV9
DNA: TGCGCCAGCAGCTTGGGACAGGGGGTATACTATGGCTACACCTTC; CDR3: CASSLGQGVYYGYTF; D: TRBD1; size: -; J: TRBJ1-2; V: TRBV5-1
DNA: TGTGCCACCAGTGACCCCTGGCGGGGCGGGGAGCTGTTTTTT; CDR3: CATSDPWRGGELFF; D: -; size: few; J: TRBJ2-2; V: TRBV24-1